The 17 T cell receptor beta chains presented below share a single source sample, sequenced in a study of identical twins. Each CDR3 protein is one row after TCRdb ran MiXCR on the 5' RACE reads. Among about 660,000 distinct CDR3 sequences, less than 10% were seen once, and the ten largest hold approximately 0.96%. The same sample was also used in a study of yellow fever vaccine responses in identical twins.

The sequencing sample was made of PBMCs. The receptors derive from a woman aged 18-29 years in good health.

This clonotype has only a few counts. J is TRBJ2-5 and V is TRBV29-1, with D tentatively TRBD2 (5 bases). CDR3 size: 15 residues. Trimming removed 3 bases at V and 3 bases at J, with 17 bases between. CDR1 and CDR2 from the germline V gene are SQVTM and ANQGSEA. The CDR3 loop is CSVEWSGPLKETQYF. The CDR3 DNA sequence: TGCAGCGTTGAGTGGAGCGGACCTTTAAAAGAGACCCAGTACTTC.

This clonotype was counted many times. The chain recombines TRBV5-1 with TRBJ2-2; unclear D gene. Germline-derived CDR1 and CDR2 are SGHRS and YFSETQ. The germline V and J ends were trimmed by 0 bases and 6 bases, with 6 bases remaining between them. The CDR3 is made up of 13 amino acids. The CDR3 reads CASSLEVAGELFF. CDR3 bases: TGCGCCAGCAGCTTGGAAGTCGCCGGGGAGCTGTTTTTT.

The rearrangement uses TRBV5-6 and TRBJ2-7; D gene ambiguous. Trimming left V 1 base short and J 2 bases short, with 16 bases between. CDR1 and CDR2 from the germline V gene are SGHDT and YYEEEE. The CDR3 extends over 16 amino acids. CDR3 loop: CASSLRTVPGAYEQYF. The DNA of the CDR3 is TGTGCCAGCAGCTTGAGGACGGTCCCTGGGGCCTACGAGCAGTACTTC. Supplemented by reference TRBV5-6 and TRBJ2-7, the full variable domain reads DAGVTQSPTHLIKTRGQQVTLRCSPKSGHDTVSWYQQALGQGPQFIFQYYEEEERQRGNFPDRFSGHQFPNYSSELNVNALLLGDSALYLCASSLRTVPGAYEQYFGPGTRLTVT.

The chain couples TRBV4-3 to TRBJ2-2, with D hard to call. Trimming shortened V by 0 bases and J by 6 bases, and 5 bases separated the two germline ends. The CDR3 length is 13 residues. Germline CDR1 is LGHNA and CDR2 is YSLEER. This CDR3 is CASSQERAGELFF. Written as DNA, the CDR3 is TGCGCCAGCAGCCAAGAAAGGGCCGGGGAGCTGTTTTTT.

This chain uses TRBV6-4 with TRBJ1-1; 8 bases are shared with TRBD1. The CDR3 is made up of 14 amino acids. Trimming removed 0 bases from V and 6 bases from J; junction bases left unmatched: 3. CDR1 is MRHNA, CDR2 SNTAGT, per germline. Here the CDR3 reads CASSDSPGGSEAFF. DNA for the CDR3: TGTGCCAGCAGTGACTCGCCAGGGGGCTCTGAAGCTTTCTTT.

In its sample, this clonotype was seen many times. This chain links TRBV14 with TRBJ2-1; D call uncertain. The CDR3 loop spans 15 amino acids. The V gene's germline CDR1 is SGHDN and CDR2 FVKESK. The V and J ends lost 3 bases and 0 bases respectively, with 9 bases between them. The CDR3 reads CASSHLDTSYNEQFF. The DNA of the CDR3 is TGTGCCAGCAGCCACCTGGATACCTCCTACAATGAGCAGTTCTTC.

This clonotype was detected a few times. At one end the junction does not follow the germline gene, possibly because of a read error. The chain is built from TRBV4-3 and TRBJ2-3; no clear D. The CDR3 loop spans 15 amino acids. Germline V CDR1 and CDR2: LGHNA, YSLEER. The CDR3 sequence: CAISQDQLSTDTQYF. The CDR3 coding sequence is TGCGCCATCAGCCAAGATCAGCTTAGCACAGATACGCAGTATTTT.

This clonotype was detected many times. The V gene is TRBV4-3, the J gene TRBJ2-1, with TRBD1 matching 10 bases. The V and J ends lost 0 bases and 7 bases, in that order; junction bases with no gene match: 9. In germline, CDR1 is LGHNA, CDR2 YSLEER. This CDR3 spans 17 amino acids. CDR3 loop: CASSQDKGTGVFNEQFF. The CDR3 bases are TGCGCCAGCAGCCAAGATAAAGGGACAGGGGTTTTTAATGAGCAGTTCTTC.

This clonotype was detected ten times or more. This sequence joins TRBV5-1 and TRBJ1-2, with D unresolved. Germline V gives CDR1 SGHRS, CDR2 YFSETQ. This CDR3 has 12 residues. V was trimmed by 5 bases and J by 8 bases, leaving 13 bases between them. The CDR3 sequence: CASSSGGAGYTF. Here the CDR3 DNA reads TGCGCCAGCAGTTCGGGCGGAGCCGGCTACACCTTC.

This rearrangement joins TRBV12-3 or TRBV12-4 to TRBJ2-5; D remains unclear. The V gene lost 6 bases and the J gene lost 4 bases, with 15 bases spanning the gap. This CDR3 region has 14 residues. This chain's CDR3 is CASRPEWTGETQYF. The CDR3 DNA follows: TGTGCCAGCAGGCCGGAATGGACGGGAGAGACCCAGTACTTC.

The J gene is TRBJ1-5, the V gene TRBV7-2; unclear D gene. Trimming left V 1 base short and J 7 bases short, with 14 bases between. CDR1 is SGHTA and CDR2 is FQGNSA in the germline V gene. This CDR3 contains 15 residues. CDR3: CASSLVLPAQQPQHF. The CDR3, as DNA: TGTGCCAGCAGCTTAGTCCTCCCAGCTCAACAGCCCCAGCATTTT.

V gene TRBV10-2 combines with J gene TRBJ2-7; D possibly corresponds to TRBD1 (6 bases). Germline loops: CDR1 WSHSY, CDR2 SAAADI. V was pared by 3 bases and J by 6 bases, with 9 bases between. This CDR3 contains 12 residues. DNA of the CDR3: TGCGCCAGCAGTGATGGGGGCTTCGAGCAGTACTTC. This gives the protein CASSDGGFEQYF.

The rearrangement links TRBV14 to TRBJ2-1; tentative D call: TRBD2 (6 bases). Trimming cost V 1 base and J 3 bases, with 19 bases left between them. This CDR3 has 18 amino acids. Looked up from germline, CDR1 is SGHDN and CDR2 is FVKESK. CDR3 region: CASSQATSTKLFYNEQFF. CDR3 in DNA: TGTGCCAGCAGCCAAGCTACTAGCACCAAACTTTTCTACAATGAGCAGTTCTTC.

This clonotype was detected only a few times. The chain joins TRBV12-3 or TRBV12-4 to TRBJ2-7; 10 bases agree with TRBD1. This CDR3 is 15 amino acids long. The junction had 10 bases not matched to a gene; V was cut back by 5 bases and J by 6 bases. Here the CDR3 DNA reads TGTGCCAGCAGTCCTACCGGGACAGGGGATCGCGAGCAGTACTTC. Its protein product is CASSPTGTGDREQYF.

The table lists this clonotype with a few counts. This chain uses TRBV7-9 with TRBJ2-1, with a tentative D call TRBD2 (5 bases). The V and J ends lost 3 bases and 7 bases respectively, with 22 bases between them. The CDR3 covers 17 residues. In germline, CDR1 is SEHNR, CDR2 FQNEAQ (reference sequence). As DNA, the CDR3 is TGTGCCAGCAGCTTCAGCTCCAGCACTCGACTAACGAATGAGCAGTTCTTC. Translation: CASSFSSSTRLTNEQFF.

The sample holds a few counts of this clonotype. The chain has TRBV29-1 and TRBJ1-2, with D uncertain. From germline, CDR1 is SQVTM and CDR2 ANQGSEA. The CDR3 is 11 residues long. V lost 3 bases and J lost 8, with 10 bases in between. CDR3 residues: CSVEAPGGYTF. Written as DNA, the CDR3 is TGCAGCGTTGAGGCCCCGGGGGGCTACACCTTC.

This clonotype was found a few times. The chain carries TRBV3-1 and TRBJ2-1; TRBD1 might be the D (8 bases). The CDR3 is 21 residues long. In germline, CDR1 is LGHDT, CDR2 YNNKEL (reference sequence). V lost 0 bases and J lost 0, with 24 bases in between. The DNA for the CDR3 is TGTGCCAGCAGCCAAGATTCGGGGGGACAGGTTGGGCCGAGCTCCTACAATGAGCAGTTCTTC. Its protein product is CASSQDSGGQVGPSSYNEQFF.